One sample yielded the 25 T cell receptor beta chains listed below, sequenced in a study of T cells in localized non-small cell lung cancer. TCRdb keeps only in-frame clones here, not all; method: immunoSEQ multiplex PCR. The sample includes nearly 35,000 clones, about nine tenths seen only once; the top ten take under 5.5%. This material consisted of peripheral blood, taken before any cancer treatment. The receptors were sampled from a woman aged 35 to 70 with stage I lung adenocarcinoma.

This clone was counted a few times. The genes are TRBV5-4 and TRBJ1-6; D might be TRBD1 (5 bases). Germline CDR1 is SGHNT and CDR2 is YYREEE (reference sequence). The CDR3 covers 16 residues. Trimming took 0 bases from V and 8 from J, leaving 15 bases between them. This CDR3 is CASSLGRRGADSPLHF. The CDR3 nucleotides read TGTGCCAGCAGCTTGGGGAGACGTGGGGCCGATTCACCCCTCCACTTT.

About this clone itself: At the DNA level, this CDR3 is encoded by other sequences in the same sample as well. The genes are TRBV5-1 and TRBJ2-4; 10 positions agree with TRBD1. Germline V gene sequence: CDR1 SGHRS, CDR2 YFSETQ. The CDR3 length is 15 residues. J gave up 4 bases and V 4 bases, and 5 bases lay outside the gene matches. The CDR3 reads CASSTGQGVKNIQYF. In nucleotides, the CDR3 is TGCGCCAGCAGCACAGGACAGGGGGTAAAAAACATTCAGTACTTC.

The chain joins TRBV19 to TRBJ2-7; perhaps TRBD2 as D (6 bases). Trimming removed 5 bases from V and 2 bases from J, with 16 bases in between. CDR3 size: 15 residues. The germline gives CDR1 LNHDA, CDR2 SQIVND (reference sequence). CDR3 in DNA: TGTGCCAGTAGTTATCGGGGGAGCCAGCCCTACGAGCAGTACTTC. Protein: CASSYRGSQPYEQYF. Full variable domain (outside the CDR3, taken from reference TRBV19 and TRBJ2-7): DGGITQSPKYLFRKEGQNVTLSCEQNLNHDAMYWYRQDPGQGLRLIYYSQIVNDFQKGDIAEGYSVSREKKESFPLTVTSAQKNPTAFYLCASSYRGSQPYEQYFGPGTRLTVT.

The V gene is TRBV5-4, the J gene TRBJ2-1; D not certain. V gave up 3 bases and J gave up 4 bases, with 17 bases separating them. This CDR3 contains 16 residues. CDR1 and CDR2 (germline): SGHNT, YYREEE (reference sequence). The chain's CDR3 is CASSSRFAAVYNEQFF. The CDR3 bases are TGTGCCAGCAGCTCCCGCTTCGCGGCAGTATACAATGAGCAGTTCTTC.

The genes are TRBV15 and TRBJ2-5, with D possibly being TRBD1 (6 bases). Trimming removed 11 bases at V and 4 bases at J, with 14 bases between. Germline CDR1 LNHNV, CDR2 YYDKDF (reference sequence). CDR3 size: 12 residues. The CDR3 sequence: CASKTRGETQYF. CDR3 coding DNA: TGTGCCTCAAAAACCAGGGGAGAGACCCAGTACTTC.

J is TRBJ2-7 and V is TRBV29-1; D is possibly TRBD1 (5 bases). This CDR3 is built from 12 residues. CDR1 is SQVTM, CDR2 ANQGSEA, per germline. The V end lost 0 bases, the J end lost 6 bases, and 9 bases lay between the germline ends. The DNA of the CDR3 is TGCAGCGTTGAAGATCTAGGGGCCGAGCAGTACTTC. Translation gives CSVEDLGAEQYF.

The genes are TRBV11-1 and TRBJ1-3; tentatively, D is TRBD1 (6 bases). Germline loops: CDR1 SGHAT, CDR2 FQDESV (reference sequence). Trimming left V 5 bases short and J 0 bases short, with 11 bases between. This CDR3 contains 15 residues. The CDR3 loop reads CASSPTGSSGNTIYF. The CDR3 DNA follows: TGTGCCAGCAGCCCAACAGGGAGCTCTGGAAACACCATATATTTT.

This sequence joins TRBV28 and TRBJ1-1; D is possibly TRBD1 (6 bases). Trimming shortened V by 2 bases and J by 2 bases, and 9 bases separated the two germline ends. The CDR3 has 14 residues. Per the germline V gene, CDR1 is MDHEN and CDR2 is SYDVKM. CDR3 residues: CASSLTGPNTEAFF. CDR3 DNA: TGTGCCAGCAGTTTAACAGGGCCTAACACTGAAGCTTTCTTT.

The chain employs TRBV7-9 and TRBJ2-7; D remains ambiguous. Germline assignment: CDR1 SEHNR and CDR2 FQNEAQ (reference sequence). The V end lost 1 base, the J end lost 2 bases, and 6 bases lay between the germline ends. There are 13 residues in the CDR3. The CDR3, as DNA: TGTGCCAGCAGCTTAGAGGCGCCCTACGAGCAGTACTTC. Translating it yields CASSLEAPYEQYF. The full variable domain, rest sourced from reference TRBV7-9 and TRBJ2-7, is DTGVSQNPRHKITKRGQNVTFRCDPISEHNRLYWYRQTLGQGPEFLTYFQNEAQLEKSRLLSDRFSAERPKGSFSTLEIQRTEQGDSAMYLCASSLEAPYEQYFGPGTRLTVT.

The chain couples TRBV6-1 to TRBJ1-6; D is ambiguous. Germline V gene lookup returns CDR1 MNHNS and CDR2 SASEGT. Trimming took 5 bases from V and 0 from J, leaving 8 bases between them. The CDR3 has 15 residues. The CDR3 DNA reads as TGTGCCAGCAGTACAACCCTCTCCTATAATTCACCCCTCCACTTT. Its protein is CASSTTLSYNSPLHF.

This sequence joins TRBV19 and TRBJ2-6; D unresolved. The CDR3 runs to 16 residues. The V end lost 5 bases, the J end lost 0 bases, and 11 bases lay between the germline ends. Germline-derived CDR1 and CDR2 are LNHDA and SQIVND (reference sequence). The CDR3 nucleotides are TGTGCCAGTAGTCCGTTCCCGCCCTCTGGGGCCAACGTCCTGACTTTC. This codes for CASSPFPPSGANVLTF.

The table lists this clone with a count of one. Here the CDR3 reads CASSPGIGGSYEQYF. The DNA for the CDR3 is TGTGCCAGCTCACCGGGCATAGGCGGCTCCTACGAGCAGTACTTC. This chain joins TRBV18 and TRBJ2-7; D unclear. V was pared by 3 bases and J by 0 bases, with 12 bases between. Looked up from germline, CDR1 is KGHSH and CDR2 is LQKENI. There are 15 residues in the CDR3. The full variable domain, with the rest looked up from reference TRBV18 and TRBJ2-7, is NAGVMQNPRHLVRRRGQEARLRCSPMKGHSHVYWYRQLPEEGLKFMVYLQKENIIDESGMPKERFSAEFPKEGPSILRIQQVVRGDSAAYFCASSPGIGGSYEQYFGPGTRLTVT.

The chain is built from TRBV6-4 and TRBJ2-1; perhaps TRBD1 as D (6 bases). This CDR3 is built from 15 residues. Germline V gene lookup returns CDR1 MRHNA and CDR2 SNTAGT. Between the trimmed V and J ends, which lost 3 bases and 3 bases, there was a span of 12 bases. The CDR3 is CASSDGQSSYNEQFF. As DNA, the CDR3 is TGTGCCAGCAGTGATGGACAGTCGAGCTACAATGAGCAGTTCTTC.

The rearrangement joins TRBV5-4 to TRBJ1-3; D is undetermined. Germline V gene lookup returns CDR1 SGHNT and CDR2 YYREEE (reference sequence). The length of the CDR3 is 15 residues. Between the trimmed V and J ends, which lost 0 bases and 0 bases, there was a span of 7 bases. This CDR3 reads CASSLERSSGNTIYF. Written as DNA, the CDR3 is TGTGCCAGCAGCTTGGAAAGGAGCTCTGGAAACACCATATATTTT. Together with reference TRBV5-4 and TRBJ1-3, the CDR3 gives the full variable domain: ETGVTQSPTHLIKTRGQQVTLRCSSQSGHNTVSWYQQALGQGPQFIFQYYREEENGRGNFPPRFSGLQFPNYSSELNVNALELDDSALYLCASSLERSSGNTIYFGEGSWLTVV.

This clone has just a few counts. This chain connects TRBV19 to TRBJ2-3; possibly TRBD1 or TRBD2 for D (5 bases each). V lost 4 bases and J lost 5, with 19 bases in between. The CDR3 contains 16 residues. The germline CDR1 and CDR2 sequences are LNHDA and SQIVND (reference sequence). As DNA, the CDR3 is TGTGCCAGTAGTACCCTCGAGGGGATTTCAGGAGATACGCAGTATTTT. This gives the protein CASSTLEGISGDTQYF.

CDR3 bases: TGCGCCAGCAGCTTACCGGGTGAAGCTTTCTTT. The encoded protein is CASSLPGEAFF. This chain links TRBV5-1 with TRBJ1-1; D unclear. The germline V and J ends were trimmed by 2 bases and 7 bases, with 6 bases remaining between them. CDR1 and CDR2 from the germline V gene are SGHRS and YFSETQ. There are 11 residues in the CDR3.

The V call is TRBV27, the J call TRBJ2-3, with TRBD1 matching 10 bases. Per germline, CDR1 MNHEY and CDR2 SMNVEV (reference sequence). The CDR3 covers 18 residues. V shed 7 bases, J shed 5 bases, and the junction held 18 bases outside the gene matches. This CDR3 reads CASTTRMLGQGKVDTQYF. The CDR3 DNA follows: TGTGCCAGCACCACCCGGATGCTGGGACAGGGGAAGGTAGATACGCAGTATTTT.

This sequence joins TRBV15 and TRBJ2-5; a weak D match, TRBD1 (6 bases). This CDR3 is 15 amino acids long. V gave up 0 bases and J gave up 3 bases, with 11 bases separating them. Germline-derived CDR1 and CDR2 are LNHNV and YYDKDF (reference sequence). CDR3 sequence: CATSRDRGFEETQYF. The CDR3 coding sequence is TGTGCCACCAGCAGAGATAGGGGGTTTGAAGAGACCCAGTACTTC.

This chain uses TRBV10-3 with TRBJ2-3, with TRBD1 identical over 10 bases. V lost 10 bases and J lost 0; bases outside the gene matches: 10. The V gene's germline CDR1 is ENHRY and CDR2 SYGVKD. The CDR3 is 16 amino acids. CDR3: CATVRTGGFSTDTQYF. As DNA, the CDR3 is TGTGCCACCGTAAGGACAGGGGGGTTTAGCACAGATACGCAGTATTTT.

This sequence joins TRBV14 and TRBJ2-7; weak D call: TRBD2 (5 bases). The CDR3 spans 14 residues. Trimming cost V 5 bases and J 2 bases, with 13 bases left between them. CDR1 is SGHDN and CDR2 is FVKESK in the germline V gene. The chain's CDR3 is CASSRHDGTYEQYF. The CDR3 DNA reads TGTGCCAGCAGCAGACACGACGGGACCTACGAGCAGTACTTC.

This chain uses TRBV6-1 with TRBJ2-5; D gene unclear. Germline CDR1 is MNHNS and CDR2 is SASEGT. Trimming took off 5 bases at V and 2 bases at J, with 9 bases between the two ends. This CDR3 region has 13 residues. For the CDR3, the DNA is TGTGCCAGCAGTAGACACCGGCAAGAGACCCAGTACTTC. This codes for CASSRHRQETQYF.

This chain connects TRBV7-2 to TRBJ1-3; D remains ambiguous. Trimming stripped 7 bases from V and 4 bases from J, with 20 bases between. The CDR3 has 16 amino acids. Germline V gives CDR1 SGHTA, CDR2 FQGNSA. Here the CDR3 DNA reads TGTGCCAGCAACTCCTGGGGAGGGTCTGACGGAAACACCATATATTTT. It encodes CASNSWGGSDGNTIYF. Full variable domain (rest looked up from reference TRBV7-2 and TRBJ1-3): GAGVSQSPSNKVTEKGKDVELRCDPISGHTALYWYRQSLGQGLEFLIYFQGNSAPDKSGLPSDRFSAERTGGSVSTLTIQRTQQEDSAVYLCASNSWGGSDGNTIYFGEGSWLTVV.

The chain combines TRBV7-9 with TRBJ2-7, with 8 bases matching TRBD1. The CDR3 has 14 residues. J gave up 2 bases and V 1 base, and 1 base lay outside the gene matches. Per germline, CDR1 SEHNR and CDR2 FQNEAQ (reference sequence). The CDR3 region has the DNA TGTGCCAGCAGCTTAGGGACAGGGACCTACGAGCAGTACTTC. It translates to CASSLGTGTYEQYF.

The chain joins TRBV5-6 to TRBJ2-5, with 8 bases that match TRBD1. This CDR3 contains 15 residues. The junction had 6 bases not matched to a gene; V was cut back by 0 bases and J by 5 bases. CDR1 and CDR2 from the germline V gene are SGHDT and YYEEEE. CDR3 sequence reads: CASSLGQGASETQYF. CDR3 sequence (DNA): TGTGCCAGCAGCTTGGGTCAGGGGGCGTCGGAGACCCAGTACTTC.

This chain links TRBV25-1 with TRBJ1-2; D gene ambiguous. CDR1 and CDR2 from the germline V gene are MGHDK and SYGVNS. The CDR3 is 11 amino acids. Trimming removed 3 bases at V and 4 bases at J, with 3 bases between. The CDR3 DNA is TGTGCCAGCAGTGACGGCTATGGCTACACCTTC. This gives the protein CASSDGYGYTF.